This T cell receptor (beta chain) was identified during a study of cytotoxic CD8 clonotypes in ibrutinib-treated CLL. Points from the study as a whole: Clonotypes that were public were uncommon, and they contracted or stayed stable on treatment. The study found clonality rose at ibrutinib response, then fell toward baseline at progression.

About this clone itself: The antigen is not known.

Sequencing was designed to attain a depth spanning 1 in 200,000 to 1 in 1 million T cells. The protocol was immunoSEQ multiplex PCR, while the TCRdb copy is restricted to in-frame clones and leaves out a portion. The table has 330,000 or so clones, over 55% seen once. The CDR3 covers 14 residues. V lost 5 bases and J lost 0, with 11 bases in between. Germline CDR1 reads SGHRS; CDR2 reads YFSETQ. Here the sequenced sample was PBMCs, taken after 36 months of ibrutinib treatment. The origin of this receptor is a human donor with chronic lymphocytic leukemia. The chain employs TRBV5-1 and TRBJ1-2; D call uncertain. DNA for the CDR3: TGCGCCAGCAGTTCGGATTGGGCTAACTATGGCTACACCTTC. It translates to CASSSDWANYGYTF.